The rows below give T cell receptor beta chains drawn from one sample of a study of blood T cell repertoires in COVID-19. Method: immunoSEQ multiplex PCR; TCRdb's copy keeps in-frame clones and lacks some. This table has under 15,000 clones, more than 70% appearing once. Sequences were obtained from peripheral blood. These receptor sequences come from a human donor in a cohort sampled during active COVID-19. CDR3s include the opening cysteine and the closing phenylalanine or tryptophan. Each record gives: D gene, clone size, J gene, V gene, CDR3 protein, CDR3 DNA. A D gene is named only where the DNA matches it firmly. Rows may omit the clone size; those that give it use once, few, many or a size class.

-,once,TRBJ2-2,TRBV7-2,CASRTRVRDTGELFF,TGTGCCAGCAGAACACGGGTCAGGGACACCGGGGAGCTGTTTTTT
-,-,TRBJ1-4,TRBV27,CASRRQVGNEKLFF,TGTGCCAGCAGACGACAGGTCGGTAATGAAAAACTGTTTTTT
-,-,TRBJ2-3,TRBV2,CASLAADTQYF,TGTGCCAGCCTAGCCGCAGATACGCAGTATTTT
-,-,TRBJ1-1,TRBV21-1,CASSLHEGGTEAFF,TGTGCCAGCAGCCTCCACGAGGGTGGCACTGAAGCTTTCTTT
TRBD1,-,TRBJ2-7,TRBV19,CASTPTGVGGYEQYF,TGTGCCAGTACCCCCACAGGGGTTGGTGGGTACGAGCAGTACTTC
-,-,TRBJ1-1,TRBV2,CASNNQGEAFF,TGTGCCAGCAATAATCAGGGGGAAGCTTTCTTT
TRBD1,-,TRBJ2-3,TRBV5-6,CASSPLGGGNTDTQYF,TGTGCCAGCAGCCCCCTAGGGGGCGGTAATACAGATACGCAGTATTTT
-,once,TRBJ2-1,TRBV24-1,CATSDPGSYNEQFF,TGTGCCACCAGTGATCCGGGAAGCTACAATGAGCAGTTCTTC
-,-,TRBJ2-1,TRBV29-1,CSVALERREQFF,TGCAGCGTCGCGCTGGAGAGGAGGGAGCAGTTCTTC
TRBD2,-,TRBJ2-3,TRBV10-3,CAISVLAGSSTDTQYF,TGTGCCATCAGTGTCCTAGCGGGTTCTAGCACAGATACGCAGTATTTT
TRBD1,-,TRBJ2-5,TRBV20-1,CSAHQGVDF,TGCAGTGCCCATCAGGGGGTGGACTTC
TRBD2,-,TRBJ2-4,TRBV5-8,CASSPGLAGGLDIQYF,TGTGCCAGCAGCCCTGGACTAGCGGGGGGGCTAGACATTCAGTACTTC
TRBD1,-,TRBJ2-3,TRBV19,CASSSGTVSFSSTDTQYF,TGTGCCAGTAGTTCCGGGACAGTGTCCTTCTCTAGCACAGATACGCAGTATTTT
TRBD1,-,TRBJ1-1,TRBV7-6,CASSQQTGLNTEAFF,TGTGCCAGCAGCCAACAGACAGGGCTGAACACTGAAGCTTTCTTT
TRBD1,-,TRBJ1-4,TRBV19,CASSSGTGELFF,TGTGCCAGTAGTTCCGGGACAGGGGAACTGTTTTTT
-,-,TRBJ1-6,TRBV4-3,CASSHETVNSPLHF,TGCGCCAGCAGCCATGAAACAGTGAATTCACCCCTCCACTTT
-,-,TRBJ1-3,TRBV4-1,CASSQDETEGNTIYF,TGCGCCAGCAGCCAAGACGAGACAGAAGGAAACACCATATATTTT
-,-,TRBJ2-7,TRBV23-1,CASSQPKSLDRNEQYF,TGCGCCAGCAGTCAACCTAAATCACTTGACAGGAACGAGCAGTACTTC
-,-,TRBJ1-2,TRBV25-1,CASSESPGAANYGYTF,TGTGCCAGCAGTGAATCCCCAGGGGCAGCTAACTATGGCTACACCTTC
TRBD2,-,TRBJ2-5,TRBV7-9,CASSLSSGMGGETQYF,TGTGCCAGCAGCCTATCTAGCGGGATGGGTGGGGAGACCCAGTACTTC
-,-,TRBJ2-3,TRBV29-1,CSVDGPEQGGTDTQYF,TGCAGCGTTGATGGCCCGGAACAGGGAGGCACAGATACGCAGTATTTT
TRBD1,-,TRBJ2-7,TRBV14,CASSPGTGLYIYEQYF,TGTGCCAGCAGTCCGGGGACAGGGCTTTACATTTACGAGCAGTACTTC
TRBD1,-,TRBJ2-7,TRBV7-2,CASSRAGGEQYF,TGTGCCAGCAGCAGGGCAGGGGGCGAGCAGTACTTC
-,-,TRBJ2-3,TRBV18,CASSPYVPGSTDTQYF,TGTGCCAGCTCACCATACGTCCCGGGGAGCACAGATACGCAGTATTTT
TRBD2,few,TRBJ2-7,TRBV5-4,CASSLGISGTYEQYF,TGTGCCAGCAGCTTGGGGATTAGCGGGACCTACGAGCAGTACTTC
TRBD2,-,TRBJ2-1,TRBV13,CASSSLAGVHEQFF,TGTGCCAGCAGCTCCCTAGCGGGGGTCCATGAGCAGTTCTTC
-,-,TRBJ2-5,TRBV9,CASSVRPQGQETQYF,TGTGCCAGCAGCGTAAGACCTCAGGGGCAAGAGACCCAGTACTTC
-,-,TRBJ2-3,TRBV6-4,CASSDSRWSTDTQYF,TGTGCCAGCAGTGACTCTCGCTGGAGTACAGATACGCAGTATTTT
-,-,TRBJ1-4,TRBV7-2,CASSLARAGEKLFF,TGTGCCAGCAGCTTAGCCAGGGCAGGTGAAAAACTGTTTTTT
-,few,TRBJ2-5,TRBV5-6,CASSWDTQETQYF,TGTGCCAGCAGCTGGGACACCCAAGAGACCCAGTACTTC
-,-,TRBJ2-5,TRBV3-1/TRBV3-2,CASTWEETQYF,TGTGCCAGCACCTGGGAGGAGACCCAGTACTTC
-,-,TRBJ1-4,TRBV4-3,CASRGSRGEKLFF,TGCGCCAGCAGGGGAAGCCGGGGGGAAAAACTGTTTTTT
TRBD1,-,TRBJ2-1,TRBV19,CASSKGTGFDEQFF,TGTGCCAGTAGTAAGGGGACAGGGTTCGATGAGCAGTTCTTC
-,once,TRBJ2-3,TRBV19,CASTFKGLTDTQYF,TGTGCCAGTACCTTCAAGGGGCTAACAGATACGCAGTATTTT
-,-,TRBJ2-4,TRBV2,CASKSGGSIQYF,TGTGCCAGCAAATCAGGGGGGAGCATTCAGTACTTC
TRBD1,-,TRBJ1-2,TRBV25-1,CASSEYDRAWGYTF,TGTGCCAGCAGTGAATACGACAGGGCTTGGGGCTACACCTTC
TRBD1,-,TRBJ2-5,TRBV7-2,CASSLQGQGVETQYF,TGTGCCAGCAGCTTACAAGGACAGGGGGTTGAGACCCAGTACTTC
TRBD2,-,TRBJ2-5,TRBV30,CAWNRASGEETQYF,TGTGCCTGGAATCGGGCCAGCGGGGAAGAGACCCAGTACTTC
TRBD1,once,TRBJ1-2,TRBV28,CASSPLLTGKGYTF,TGTGCCAGCAGTCCGCTTCTGACAGGGAAGGGCTACACCTTC
-,-,TRBJ1-2,TRBV6-4,CASSDSNSYGYTF,TGTGCCAGCAGTGACTCAAACAGCTATGGCTACACCTTC
-,-,TRBJ2-2,TRBV6-5,CASKVDFRTGELFF,TGTGCCAGCAAGGTGGACTTTAGGACCGGGGAGCTGTTTTTT
-,-,TRBJ2-7,TRBV28,CASSGSVLTGRFEQYF,TGTGCCAGCAGTGGTTCGGTTCTCACAGGGCGTTTCGAGCAGTACTTC
TRBD2,-,TRBJ2-3,TRBV27,CASSPRGQAGGRTDTQYF,TGTGCCAGCAGCCCAAGGGGACAAGCGGGGGGACGCACAGATACGCAGTATTTT
-,-,TRBJ1-2,TRBV6-5,CASSYGQGNYGYTF,TGTGCCAGCAGTTACGGCCAGGGGAACTATGGCTACACCTTC
-,once,TRBJ1-5,TRBV7-2,CASSFGGSGNQPQHF,TGTGCCAGCAGCTTTGGGGGCAGCGGCAATCAGCCCCAGCATTTT
-,-,TRBJ1-4,TRBV19,CASSTGAANEKLFF,TGTGCCAGTAGTACAGGGGCGGCTAATGAAAAACTGTTTTTT
TRBD2,-,TRBJ2-2,TRBV30,CAWQGAGDTGELFF,TGTGCCTGGCAAGGAGCGGGGGACACCGGGGAGCTGTTTTTT
-,-,TRBJ2-1,TRBV4-3,CASSQDRASIDEQFF,TGCGCCAGCAGCCAAGATCGGGCTAGCATAGATGAGCAGTTCTTC